This T cell receptor beta chain was captured by sequencing in a study of T-cell reconstitution after alpha-beta-depleted transplantation in children. Study-wide results and limits: After transplant, high TCRbeta diversity at day 60 in some patients arose from surviving recipient T cells and thymic progenitors. The authors attributed T-cell counts and diversity one year after transplant mostly to newly produced T cells. There were reportedly several hundred expanded graft clones from which alpha-beta T cells came about two months after transplant.

The CDR3 totals 16 residues. CDR1 and CDR2 from the germline V gene are SGHTA and FQGNSA. Trimming stripped 4 bases from V and 1 base from J, with 16 bases between. Details on this clonotype: Antigen unknown.

TCRbeta library construction was performed incorporating unique molecular identifiers. TCRdb independently ran MiXCR on the PCR reads; one entry per CDR3 protein. The sample lists 200,000 to 300,000 distinct CDR3 sequences, about 26% occurring once. This receptor was taken from a girl aged 2-10 years with Fanconi anemia, due to receive a stem cell transplant. V gene TRBV7-2 combines with J gene TRBJ2-5, with a weak D call TRBD2 (5 bases). The source material was PBMCs, sampled before TCRalphabeta/CD19-depleted stem cell transplant. CDR3 sequence (DNA): TGTGCCAGCAGCTATGGAGTAGGAGGTTTCCAAGAGACCCAGTACTTC. Translation gives CASSYGVGGFQETQYF.